The T cell receptor beta chain described here comes from a study of Ad26.COV2.S vaccination and SARS-CoV-2 variants. Study overall: The study gave Ad26.COV2.S intramuscularly, once or twice 56 days apart.

Notes on the study in general: Assessments of TCR breadth and depth may have underestimated the total T cell responses.

Stated treatment: 15 to 20 received Ad26.COV2.S at low or high dose, single or two shots; several received placebo; per-sample allocation not given. Repertoires come from day 63 after the first vaccine or placebo injection. This vaccine is an Ad26 vector that expresses the Wuhan-strain SARS-CoV-2 spike. Sequenced by immunoSEQ multiplex PCR; TCRdb stores in-frame clones only, minus some. Among 360,000 or so clones listed, approximately 90% were seen once. In the case of this clone: The antigen is not known.

This CDR3 comprises 15 residues. The germline V gene has CDR1 MGHRA and CDR2 YSYEKL. The germline V and J ends were trimmed by 4 bases and 0 bases, with 10 bases remaining between them. This clonotype was sampled from a person between 18 and 65 years old who received the Ad26.COV2.S COVID-19 vaccine or a placebo. The V gene is TRBV4-1, the J gene TRBJ1-3, with unresolved D. The sample was peripheral blood, taken in a trial of Ad26.COV2.S vaccine versus placebo. The CDR3 sequence: CASSRIPSSGNTIYF. As DNA, the CDR3 is TGCGCCAGCAGCCGAATTCCCAGCTCTGGAAACACCATATATTTT.